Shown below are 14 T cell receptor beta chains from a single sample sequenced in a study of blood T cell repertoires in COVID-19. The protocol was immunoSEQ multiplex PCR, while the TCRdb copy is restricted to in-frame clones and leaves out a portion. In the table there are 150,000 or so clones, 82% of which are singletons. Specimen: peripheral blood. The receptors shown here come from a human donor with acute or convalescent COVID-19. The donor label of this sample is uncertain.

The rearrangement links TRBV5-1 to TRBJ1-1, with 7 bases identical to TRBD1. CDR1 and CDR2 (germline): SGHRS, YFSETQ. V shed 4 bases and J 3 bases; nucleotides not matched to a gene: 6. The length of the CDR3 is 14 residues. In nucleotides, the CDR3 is TGCGCCAGCAGCCATACAGGGGAATACACTGAAGCTTTCTTT. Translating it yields CASSHTGEYTEAFF.

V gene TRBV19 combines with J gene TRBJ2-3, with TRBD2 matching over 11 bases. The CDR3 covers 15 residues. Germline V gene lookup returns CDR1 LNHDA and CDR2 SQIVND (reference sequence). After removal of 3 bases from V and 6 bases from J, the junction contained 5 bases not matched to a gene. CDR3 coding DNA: TGTGCCAGTAGTATTCCTAGCGGGGGGATCGATACGCAGTATTTT. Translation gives CASSIPSGGIDTQYF. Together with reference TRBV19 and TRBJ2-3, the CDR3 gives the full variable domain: DGGITQSPKYLFRKEGQNVTLSCEQNLNHDAMYWYRQDPGQGLRLIYYSQIVNDFQKGDIAEGYSVSREKKESFPLTVTSAQKNPTAFYLCASSIPSGGIDTQYFGPGTRLTVL.

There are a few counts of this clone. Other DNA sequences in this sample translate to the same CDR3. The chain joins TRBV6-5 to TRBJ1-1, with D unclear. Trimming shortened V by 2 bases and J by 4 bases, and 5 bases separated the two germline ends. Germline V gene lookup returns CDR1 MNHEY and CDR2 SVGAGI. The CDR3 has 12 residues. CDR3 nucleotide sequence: TGTGCCAGCAGTTACGGCGGCACTGAAGCTTTCTTT. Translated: CASSYGGTEAFF.

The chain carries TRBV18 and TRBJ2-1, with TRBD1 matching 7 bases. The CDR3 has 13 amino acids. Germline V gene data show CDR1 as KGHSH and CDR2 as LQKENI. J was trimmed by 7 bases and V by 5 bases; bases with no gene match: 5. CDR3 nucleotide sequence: TGTGCCAGCTCAGAAACAGGGGTAAATGAGCAGTTCTTC. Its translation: CASSETGVNEQFF.

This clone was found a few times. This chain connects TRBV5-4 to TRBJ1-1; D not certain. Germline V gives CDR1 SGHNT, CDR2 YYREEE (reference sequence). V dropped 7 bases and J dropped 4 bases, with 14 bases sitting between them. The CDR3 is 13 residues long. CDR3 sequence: CASATERITEAFF. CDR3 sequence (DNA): TGTGCCAGCGCTACGGAGAGGATCACTGAAGCTTTCTTT.

The CDR3 DNA reads TGTGCCAGCAGTGACGCCCCAGGGCTGGACACCATATATTTT. Protein product: CASSDAPGLDTIYF. The chain combines TRBV6-1 with TRBJ1-3, with D possibly TRBD1 on 5 matching bases. Germline loops: CDR1 MNHNS, CDR2 SASEGT. Trimming pared 3 bases from V and 8 bases from J, leaving 14 bases between. The CDR3 sequence is 14 residues long.

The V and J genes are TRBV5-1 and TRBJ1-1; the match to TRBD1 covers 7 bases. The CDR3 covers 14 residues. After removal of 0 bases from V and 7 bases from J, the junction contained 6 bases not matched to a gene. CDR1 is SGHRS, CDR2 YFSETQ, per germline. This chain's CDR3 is CASSLALAGGEAFF. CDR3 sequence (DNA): TGCGCCAGCAGCTTGGCCCTGGCAGGGGGTGAAGCTTTCTTT.

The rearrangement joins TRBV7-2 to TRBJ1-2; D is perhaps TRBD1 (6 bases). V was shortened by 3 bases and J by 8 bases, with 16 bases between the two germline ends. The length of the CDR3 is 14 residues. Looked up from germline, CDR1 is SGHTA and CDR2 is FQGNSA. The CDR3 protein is CASSLDRSSPGYTF. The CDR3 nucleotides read TGTGCCAGCAGCTTGGACAGAAGTTCCCCGGGCTACACCTTC.

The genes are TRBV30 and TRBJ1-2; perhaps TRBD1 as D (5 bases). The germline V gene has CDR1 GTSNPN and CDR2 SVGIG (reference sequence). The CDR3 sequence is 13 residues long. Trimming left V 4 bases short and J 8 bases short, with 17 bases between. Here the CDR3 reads CAWKWGLVGGYTF. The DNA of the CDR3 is TGTGCCTGGAAGTGGGGCCTAGTGGGCGGCTACACCTTC.

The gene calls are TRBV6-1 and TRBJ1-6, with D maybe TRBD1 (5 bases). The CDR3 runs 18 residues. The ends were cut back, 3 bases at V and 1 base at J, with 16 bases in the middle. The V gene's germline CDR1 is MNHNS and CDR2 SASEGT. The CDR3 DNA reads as TGTGCCAGCAGTGAGGGGAACAGATCAGGGTCCTATAATTCACCCCTCCACTTT. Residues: CASSEGNRSGSYNSPLHF.

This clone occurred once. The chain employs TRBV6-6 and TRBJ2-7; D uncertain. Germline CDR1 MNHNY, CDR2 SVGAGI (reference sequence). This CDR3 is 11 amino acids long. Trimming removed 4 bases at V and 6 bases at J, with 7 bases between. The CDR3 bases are TGTGCCAGCAGTTTCGTCGGCGAGCAGTACTTC. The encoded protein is CASSFVGEQYF.

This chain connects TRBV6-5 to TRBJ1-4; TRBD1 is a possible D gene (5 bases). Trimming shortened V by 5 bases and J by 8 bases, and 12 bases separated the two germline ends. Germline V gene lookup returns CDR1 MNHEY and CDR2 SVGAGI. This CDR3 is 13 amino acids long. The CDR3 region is CASSPGFWEKLFF. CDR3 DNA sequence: TGTGCCAGCAGTCCAGGGTTTTGGGAAAAACTGTTTTTT.

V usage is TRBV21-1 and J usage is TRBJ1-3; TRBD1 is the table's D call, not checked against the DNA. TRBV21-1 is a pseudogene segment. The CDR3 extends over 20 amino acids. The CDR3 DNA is TGTGCCAGCAGCAAAGATCGGGTGTGGACAGGGCTTAGTTCCGGAAACACCATATATTTT. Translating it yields CASSKDRVWTGLSSGNTIYF.

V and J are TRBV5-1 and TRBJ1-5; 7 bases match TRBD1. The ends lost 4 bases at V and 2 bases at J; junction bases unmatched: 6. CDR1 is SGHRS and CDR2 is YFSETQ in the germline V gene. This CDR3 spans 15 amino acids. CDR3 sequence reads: CASSEFTGGNQPQHF. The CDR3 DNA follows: TGCGCCAGCAGCGAATTCACAGGGGGCAATCAGCCCCAGCATTTT.